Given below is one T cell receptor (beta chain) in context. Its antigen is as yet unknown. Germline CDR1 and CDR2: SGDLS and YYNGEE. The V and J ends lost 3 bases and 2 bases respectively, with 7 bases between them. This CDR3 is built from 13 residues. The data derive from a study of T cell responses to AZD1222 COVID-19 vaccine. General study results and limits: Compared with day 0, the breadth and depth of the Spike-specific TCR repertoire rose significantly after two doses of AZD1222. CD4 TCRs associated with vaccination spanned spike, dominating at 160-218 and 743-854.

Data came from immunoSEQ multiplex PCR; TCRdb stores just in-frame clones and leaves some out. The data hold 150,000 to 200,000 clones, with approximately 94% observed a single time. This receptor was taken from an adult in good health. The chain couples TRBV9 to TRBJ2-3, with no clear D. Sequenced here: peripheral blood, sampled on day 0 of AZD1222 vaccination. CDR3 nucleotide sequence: TGTGCCAGCAGCGGGGCGCCCACAGATACGCAGTATTTT. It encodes CASSGAPTDTQYF.